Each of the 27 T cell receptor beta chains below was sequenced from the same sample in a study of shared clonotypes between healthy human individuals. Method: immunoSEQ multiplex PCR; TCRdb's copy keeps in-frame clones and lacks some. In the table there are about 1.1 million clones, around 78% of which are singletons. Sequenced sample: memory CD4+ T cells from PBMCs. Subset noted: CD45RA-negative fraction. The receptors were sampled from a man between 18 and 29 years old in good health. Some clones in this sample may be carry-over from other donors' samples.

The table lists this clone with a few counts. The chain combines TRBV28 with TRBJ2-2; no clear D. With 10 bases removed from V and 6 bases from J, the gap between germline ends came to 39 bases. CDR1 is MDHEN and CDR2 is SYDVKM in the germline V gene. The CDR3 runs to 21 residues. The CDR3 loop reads CATAPPFSIFVELSPPGELFF. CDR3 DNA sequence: TGTGCCACCGCCCCACCGTTTAGTATTTTTGTTGAACTCAGCCCCCCCGGGGAGCTGTTTTTT.

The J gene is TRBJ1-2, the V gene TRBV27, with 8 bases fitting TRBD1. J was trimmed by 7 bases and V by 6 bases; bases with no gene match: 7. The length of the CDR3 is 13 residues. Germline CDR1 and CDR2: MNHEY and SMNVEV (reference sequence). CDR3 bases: TGTGCCAGCAGCAATCAGGGGGCTGGTGGCTACACCTTC. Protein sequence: CASSNQGAGGYTF.

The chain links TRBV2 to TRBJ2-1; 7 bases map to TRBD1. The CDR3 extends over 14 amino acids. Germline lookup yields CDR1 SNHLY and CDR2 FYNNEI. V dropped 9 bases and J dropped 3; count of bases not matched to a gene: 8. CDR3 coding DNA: TGTGCCAGTATCGCGACAGGGTTCTACAATGAGCAGTTCTTC. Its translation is CASIATGFYNEQFF.

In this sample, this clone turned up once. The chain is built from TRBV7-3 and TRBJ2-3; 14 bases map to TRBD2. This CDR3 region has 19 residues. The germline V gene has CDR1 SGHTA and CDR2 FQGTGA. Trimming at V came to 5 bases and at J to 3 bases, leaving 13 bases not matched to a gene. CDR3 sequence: CASSLGRGTSGRETDTQYF. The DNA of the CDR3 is TGTGCCAGCAGCCTCGGGCGCGGGACTAGCGGGAGAGAGACAGATACGCAGTATTTT. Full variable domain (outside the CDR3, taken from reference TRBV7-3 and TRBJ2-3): GAGVSQTPSNKVTEKGKYVELRCDPISGHTALYWYRQSLGQGPEFLIYFQGTGAADDSGLPNDRFFAVRPEGSVSTLKIQRTERGDSAVYLCASSLGRGTSGRETDTQYFGPGTRLTVL.

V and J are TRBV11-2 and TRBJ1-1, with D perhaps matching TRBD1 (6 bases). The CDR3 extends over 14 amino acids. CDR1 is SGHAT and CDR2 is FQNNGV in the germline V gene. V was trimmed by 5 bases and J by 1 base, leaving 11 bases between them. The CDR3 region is CASSIRTANTEAFF. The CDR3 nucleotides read TGTGCCAGCAGCATACGGACAGCGAACACTGAAGCTTTCTTT.

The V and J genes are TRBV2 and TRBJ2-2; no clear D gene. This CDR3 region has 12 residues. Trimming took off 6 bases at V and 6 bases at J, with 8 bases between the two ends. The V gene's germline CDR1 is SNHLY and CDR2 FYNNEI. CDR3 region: CASRPRAGELFF. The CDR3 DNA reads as TGTGCCAGCAGGCCTCGGGCCGGGGAGCTGTTTTTT.

CDR3 nucleotides: TGTGCCAGCAGCGTAGGGGTTAGCGGGAAGTACGAGCAGTACTTC. As protein: CASSVGVSGKYEQYF. The J gene is TRBJ2-7, the V gene TRBV9; 8 positions match TRBD2. Per germline, CDR1 SGDLS and CDR2 YYNGEE. CDR3 length: 15 residues. Germline trimming cut 0 bases from V and 4 bases from J; bases unmatched to any gene: 6.

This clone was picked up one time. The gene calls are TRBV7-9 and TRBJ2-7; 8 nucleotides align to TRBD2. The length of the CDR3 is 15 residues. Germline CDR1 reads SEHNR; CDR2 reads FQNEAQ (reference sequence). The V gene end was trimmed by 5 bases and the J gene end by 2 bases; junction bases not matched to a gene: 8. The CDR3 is CASSPLGSGTYEQYF. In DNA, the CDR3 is TGTGCCAGCAGCCCACTGGGTAGCGGGACCTACGAGCAGTACTTC.

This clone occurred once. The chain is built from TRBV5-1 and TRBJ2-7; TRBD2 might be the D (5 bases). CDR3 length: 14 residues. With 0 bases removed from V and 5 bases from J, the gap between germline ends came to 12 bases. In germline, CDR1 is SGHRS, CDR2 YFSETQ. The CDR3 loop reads CASSLAGGANEQYF. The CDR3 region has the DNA TGCGCCAGCAGCTTGGCCGGAGGAGCGAACGAGCAGTACTTC.

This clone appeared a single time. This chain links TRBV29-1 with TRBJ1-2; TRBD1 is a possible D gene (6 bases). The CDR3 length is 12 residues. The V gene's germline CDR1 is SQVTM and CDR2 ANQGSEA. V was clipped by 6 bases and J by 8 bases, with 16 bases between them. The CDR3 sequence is CSVSQGIGGYTF. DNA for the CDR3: TGCAGCGTCTCCCAGGGGATCGGGGGCTACACCTTC.

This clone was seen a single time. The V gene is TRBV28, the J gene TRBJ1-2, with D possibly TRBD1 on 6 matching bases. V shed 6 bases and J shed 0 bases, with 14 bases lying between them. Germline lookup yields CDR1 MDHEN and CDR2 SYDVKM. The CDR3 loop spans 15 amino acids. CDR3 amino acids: CASSMGHGANYGYTF. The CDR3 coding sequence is TGTGCCAGCAGCATGGGACACGGAGCTAACTATGGCTACACCTTC.

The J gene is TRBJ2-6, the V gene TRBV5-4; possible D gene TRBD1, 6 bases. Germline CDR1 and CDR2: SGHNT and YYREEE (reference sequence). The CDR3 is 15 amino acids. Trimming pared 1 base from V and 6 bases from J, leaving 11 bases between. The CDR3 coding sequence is TGTGCCAGCAGCTTGCAGGGGCGCATGGCCAACGTCCTGACTTTC. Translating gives CASSLQGRMANVLTF. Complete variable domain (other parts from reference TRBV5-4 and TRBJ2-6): ETGVTQSPTHLIKTRGQQVTLRCSSQSGHNTVSWYQQALGQGPQFIFQYYREEENGRGNFPPRFSGLQFPNYSSELNVNALELDDSALYLCASSLQGRMANVLTFGAGSRLTVL.

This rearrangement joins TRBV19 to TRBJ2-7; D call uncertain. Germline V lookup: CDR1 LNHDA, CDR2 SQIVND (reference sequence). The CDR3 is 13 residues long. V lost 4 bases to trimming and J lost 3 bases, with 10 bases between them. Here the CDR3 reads CASSNQAGYEQYF. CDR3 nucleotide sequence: TGTGCCAGTAGTAACCAGGCAGGCTACGAGCAGTACTTC.

The CDR3 sequence: CASSQAAGGTLGDTQYF. For the CDR3, the DNA is TGCGCCAGCAGCCAAGCCGCGGGAGGGACCCTGGGAGATACGCAGTATTTT. The chain combines TRBV4-1 with TRBJ2-3, with 9 bases matching TRBD2. The CDR3 loop spans 17 amino acids. The J segment lost 5 bases and the V segment lost 1 base, leaving 10 bases of the junction unmatched. CDR1 is MGHRA and CDR2 is YSYEKL in the germline V gene.

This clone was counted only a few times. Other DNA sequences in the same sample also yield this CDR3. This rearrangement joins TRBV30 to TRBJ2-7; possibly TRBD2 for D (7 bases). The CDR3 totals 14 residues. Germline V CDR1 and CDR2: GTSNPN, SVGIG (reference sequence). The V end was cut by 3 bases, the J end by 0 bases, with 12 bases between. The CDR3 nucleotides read TGTGCCTGGAGCAGGGGCGGGGGCTCCTACGAGCAGTACTTC. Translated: CAWSRGGGSYEQYF. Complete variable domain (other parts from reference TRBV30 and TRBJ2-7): SQTIHQWPATLVQPVGSPLSLECTVEGTSNPNLYWYRQAAGRGLQLLFYSVGIGQISSEVPQNLSASRPQDRQFILSSKKLLLSDSGFYLCAWSRGGGSYEQYFGPGTRLTVT.

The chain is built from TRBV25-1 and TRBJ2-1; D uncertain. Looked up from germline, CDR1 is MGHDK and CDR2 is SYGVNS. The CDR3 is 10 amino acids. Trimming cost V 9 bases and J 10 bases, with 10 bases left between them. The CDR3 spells CASGSKEQFF. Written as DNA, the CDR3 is TGTGCCAGTGGGTCGAAGGAGCAGTTCTTC.

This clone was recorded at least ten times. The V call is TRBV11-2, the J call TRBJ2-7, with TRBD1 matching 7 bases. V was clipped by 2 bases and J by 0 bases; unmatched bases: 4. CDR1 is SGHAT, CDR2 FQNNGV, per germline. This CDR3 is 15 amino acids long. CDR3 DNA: TGTGCCAGCAGCTTAATCCGGGACAGCTCCTACGAGCAGTACTTC. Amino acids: CASSLIRDSSYEQYF.

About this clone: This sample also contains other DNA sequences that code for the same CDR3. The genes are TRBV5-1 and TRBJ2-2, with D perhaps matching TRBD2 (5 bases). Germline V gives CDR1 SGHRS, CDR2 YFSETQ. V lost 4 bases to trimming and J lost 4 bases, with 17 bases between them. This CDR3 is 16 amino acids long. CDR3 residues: CASSPTGGAGTGELFF. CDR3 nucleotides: TGCGCCAGCAGCCCCACCGGAGGAGCCGGCACCGGGGAGCTGTTTTTT.

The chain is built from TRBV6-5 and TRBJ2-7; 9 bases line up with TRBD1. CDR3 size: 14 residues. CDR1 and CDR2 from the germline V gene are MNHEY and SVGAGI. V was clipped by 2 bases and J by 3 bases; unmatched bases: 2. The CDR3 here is CASSYRQGGYEQYF. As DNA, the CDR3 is TGTGCCAGCAGTTACAGACAGGGGGGCTACGAGCAGTACTTC.

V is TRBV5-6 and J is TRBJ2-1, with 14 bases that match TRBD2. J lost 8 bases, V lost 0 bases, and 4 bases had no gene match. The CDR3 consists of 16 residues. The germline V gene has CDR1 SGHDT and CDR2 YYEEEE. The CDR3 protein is CASSLAGLAGVYEQFF. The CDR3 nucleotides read TGTGCCAGCAGCTTGGCGGGACTAGCGGGAGTGTATGAGCAGTTCTTC.

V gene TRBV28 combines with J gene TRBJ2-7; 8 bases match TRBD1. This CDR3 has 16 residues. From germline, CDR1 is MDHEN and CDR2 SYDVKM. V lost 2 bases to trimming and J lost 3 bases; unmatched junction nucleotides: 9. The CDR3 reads CASSLRQGAPRYEQYF. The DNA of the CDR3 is TGTGCCAGCAGTTTACGTCAGGGGGCGCCTCGCTACGAGCAGTACTTC.

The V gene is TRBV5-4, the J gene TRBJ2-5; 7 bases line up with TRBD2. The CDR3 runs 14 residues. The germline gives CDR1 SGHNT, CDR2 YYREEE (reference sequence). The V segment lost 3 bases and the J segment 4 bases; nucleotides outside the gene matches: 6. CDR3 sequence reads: CASSYRDYGETQYF. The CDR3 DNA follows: TGTGCCAGCAGCTACCGGGACTACGGAGAGACCCAGTACTTC.

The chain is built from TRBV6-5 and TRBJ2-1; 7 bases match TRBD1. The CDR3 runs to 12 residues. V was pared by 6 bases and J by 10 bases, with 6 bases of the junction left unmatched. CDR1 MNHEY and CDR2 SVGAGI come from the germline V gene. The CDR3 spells CASRSTGLEQFF. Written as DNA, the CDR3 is TGTGCCAGCAGGTCGACAGGGTTAGAGCAGTTCTTC.

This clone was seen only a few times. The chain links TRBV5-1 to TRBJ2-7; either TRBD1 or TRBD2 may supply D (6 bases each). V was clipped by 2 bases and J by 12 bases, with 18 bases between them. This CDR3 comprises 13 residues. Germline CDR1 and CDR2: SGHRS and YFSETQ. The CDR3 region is CASSFNLGGPWYF. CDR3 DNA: TGCGCCAGCAGCTTTAACCTGGGGGGCCCCTGGTACTTC. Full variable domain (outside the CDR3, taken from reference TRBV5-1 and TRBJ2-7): KAGVTQTPRYLIKTRGQQVTLSCSPISGHRSVSWYQQTPGQGLQFLFEYFSETQRNKGNFPGRFSGRQFSNSRSEMNVSTLELGDSALYLCASSFNLGGPWYFGPGTRLTVT.

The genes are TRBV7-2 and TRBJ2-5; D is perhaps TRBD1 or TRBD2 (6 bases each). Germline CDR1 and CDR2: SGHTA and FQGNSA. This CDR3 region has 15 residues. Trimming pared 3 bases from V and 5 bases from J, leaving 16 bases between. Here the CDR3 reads CASSLGAGKQETQYF. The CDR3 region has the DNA TGTGCCAGCAGCTTGGGGGCGGGGAAACAGGAGACCCAGTACTTC.

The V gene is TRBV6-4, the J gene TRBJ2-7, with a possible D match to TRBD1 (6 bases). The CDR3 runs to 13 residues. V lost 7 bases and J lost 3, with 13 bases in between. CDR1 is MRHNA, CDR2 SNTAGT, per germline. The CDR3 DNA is TGTGCCAGCACTTCTATACAGGGCTACGAGCAGTACTTC. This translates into CASTSIQGYEQYF.

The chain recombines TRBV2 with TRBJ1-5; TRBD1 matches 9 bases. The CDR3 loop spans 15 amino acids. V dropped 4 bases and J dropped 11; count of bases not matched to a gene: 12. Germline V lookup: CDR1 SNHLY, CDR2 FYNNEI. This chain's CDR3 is CASSGQGGPEGTQHF. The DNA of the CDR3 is TGTGCCAGCAGTGGACAGGGGGGCCCCGAAGGGACCCAGCATTTT.